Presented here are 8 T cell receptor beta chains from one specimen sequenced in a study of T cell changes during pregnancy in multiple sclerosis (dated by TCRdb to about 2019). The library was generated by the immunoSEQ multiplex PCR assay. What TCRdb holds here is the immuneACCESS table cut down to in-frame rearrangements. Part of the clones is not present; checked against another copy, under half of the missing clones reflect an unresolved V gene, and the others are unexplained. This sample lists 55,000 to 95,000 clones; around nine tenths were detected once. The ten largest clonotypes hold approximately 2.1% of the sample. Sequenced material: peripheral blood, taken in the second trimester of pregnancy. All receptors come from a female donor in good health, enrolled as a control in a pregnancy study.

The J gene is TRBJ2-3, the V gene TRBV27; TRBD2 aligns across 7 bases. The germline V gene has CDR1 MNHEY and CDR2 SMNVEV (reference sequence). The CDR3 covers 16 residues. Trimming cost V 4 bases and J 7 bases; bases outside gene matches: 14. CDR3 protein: CASSSSGAGLAYTQYF. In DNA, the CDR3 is TGTGCCAGCAGTTCGTCAGGAGCGGGGCTTGCATATACGCAGTATTTT.

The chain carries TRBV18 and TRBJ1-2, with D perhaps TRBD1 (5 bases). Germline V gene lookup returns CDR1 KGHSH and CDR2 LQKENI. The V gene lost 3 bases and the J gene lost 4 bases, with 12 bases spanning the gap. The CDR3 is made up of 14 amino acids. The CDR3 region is CASSPGGGAYGYTF. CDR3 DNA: TGTGCCAGCTCACCGGGGGGAGGAGCCTATGGCTACACCTTC.

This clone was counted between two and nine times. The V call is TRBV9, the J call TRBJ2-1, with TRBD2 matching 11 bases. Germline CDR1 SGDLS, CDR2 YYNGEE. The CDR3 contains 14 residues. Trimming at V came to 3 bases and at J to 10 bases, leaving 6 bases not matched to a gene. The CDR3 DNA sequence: TGTGCCAGCAGCGATACTAGCGGGGGCCTCGAGCAGTTCTTC. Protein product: CASSDTSGGLEQFF.

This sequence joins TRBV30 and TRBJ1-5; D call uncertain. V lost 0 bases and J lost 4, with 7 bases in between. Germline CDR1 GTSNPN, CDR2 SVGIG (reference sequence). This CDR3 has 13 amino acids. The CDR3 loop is CAWSVAGNQPQHF. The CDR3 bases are TGTGCCTGGAGTGTTGCGGGAAATCAGCCCCAGCATTTT. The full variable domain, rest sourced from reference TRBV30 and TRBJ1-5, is SQTIHQWPATLVQPVGSPLSLECTVEGTSNPNLYWYRQAAGRGLQLLFYSVGIGQISSEVPQNLSASRPQDRQFILSSKKLLLSDSGFYLCAWSVAGNQPQHFGDGTRLSIL.

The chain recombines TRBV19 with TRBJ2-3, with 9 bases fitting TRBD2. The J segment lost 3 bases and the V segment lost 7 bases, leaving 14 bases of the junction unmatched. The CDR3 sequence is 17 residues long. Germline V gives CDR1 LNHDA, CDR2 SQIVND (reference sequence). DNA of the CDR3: TGTGCCAGTACTGGAGGGTCGCGGGGGGGCGGTACAGATACGCAGTATTTT. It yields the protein CASTGGSRGGGTDTQYF.

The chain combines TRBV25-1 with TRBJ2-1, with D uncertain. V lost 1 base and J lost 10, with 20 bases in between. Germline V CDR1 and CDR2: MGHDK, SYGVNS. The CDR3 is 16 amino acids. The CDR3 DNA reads TGTGCCAGCAGTGAATTCGAGGATAATGTGATGTGGGAGCAGTTCTTC. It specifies CASSEFEDNVMWEQFF.

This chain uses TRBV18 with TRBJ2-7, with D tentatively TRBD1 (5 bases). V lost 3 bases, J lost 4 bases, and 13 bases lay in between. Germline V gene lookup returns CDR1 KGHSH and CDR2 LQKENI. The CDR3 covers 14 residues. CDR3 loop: CASSPTGSSYEQYF. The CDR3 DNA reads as TGTGCCAGCTCACCTACAGGTTCCTCTTACGAGCAGTACTTC.

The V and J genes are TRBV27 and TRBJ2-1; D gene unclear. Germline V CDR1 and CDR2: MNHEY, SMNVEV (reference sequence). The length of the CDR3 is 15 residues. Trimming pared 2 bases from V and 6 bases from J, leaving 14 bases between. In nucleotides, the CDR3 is TGTGCCAGCAGTTTAGGTCCAGGCTGGTTCAATGAGCAGTTCTTC. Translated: CASSLGPGWFNEQFF.